The next 27 T cell receptor beta chains were all read from a single sample in a study of T cells in Graves' hyperthyroidism and ophthalmopathy. Amplification of TCR beta CDR3 regions was performed using RNA transcripts as template. TCR CDR3 underwent first-round RT-PCR with the HTBI primer set. TCRdb ran MiXCR on the multiplex PCR reads and lists one entry per CDR3 protein. This table holds 200,000 to 300,000 distinct CDR3 sequences, about a sixth found once. The material sequenced was blood. The source is a woman aged 18-29 years with Graves' ophthalmopathy.

This clonotype was counted ten times or more. The chain couples TRBV4-1 to TRBJ2-5, with D possibly TRBD2 on 6 matching bases. Trimming left V 3 bases short and J 1 base short, with 15 bases between. CDR1 is MGHRA and CDR2 is YSYEKL in the germline V gene. The CDR3 contains 16 residues. The CDR3 nucleotides are TGCGCCAGCAGCCACGGGGACTGGAGACCCCAAGAGACCCAGTACTTC. Protein sequence: CASSHGDWRPQETQYF.

At least ten counts were recorded for this clonotype. The gene calls are TRBV20-1 and TRBJ1-4; no clear D gene. Germline V gene lookup returns CDR1 DFQATT and CDR2 SNEGSKA (reference sequence). V dropped 6 bases and J dropped 8 bases, with 16 bases sitting between them. This CDR3 comprises 13 residues. The CDR3 protein is CSATAAGREKLFF. CDR3 in DNA: TGCAGTGCCACGGCTGCCGGGCGGGAAAAACTGTTTTTT.

This clonotype has ten or more counts. The chain's CDR3 is CASSPTTGSSEAFF. CDR3 bases: TGTGCCAGCAGCCCAACTACAGGGAGTTCTGAAGCTTTCTTT. V and J are TRBV5-6 and TRBJ1-1; D is perhaps TRBD1 (6 bases). V was trimmed by 4 bases and J by 6 bases, leaving 16 bases between them. Germline V gene lookup returns CDR1 SGHDT and CDR2 YYEEEE. This CDR3 is built from 14 residues.

This chain uses TRBV25-1 with TRBJ2-5; the match to TRBD2 covers 8 bases. V gave up 2 bases and J gave up 5 bases; unmatched junction bases: 7. The germline CDR1 and CDR2 sequences are MGHDK and SYGVNS. This CDR3 contains 15 residues. The CDR3 region is CASSEAGGVYETQYF. The CDR3 DNA follows: TGTGCCAGCAGTGAAGCGGGGGGAGTGTACGAGACCCAGTACTTC.

This clonotype was recorded at least ten times. Here the CDR3 DNA reads TGTGCCAGCAGCTTTAAGGGACAGGGGACCGGGGAGCTGTTTTTT. Protein product: CASSFKGQGTGELFF. The chain employs TRBV7-3 and TRBJ2-2, with 10 positions matching TRBD1. Germline trimming cut 3 bases from V and 5 bases from J; bases unmatched to any gene: 3. Germline assignment: CDR1 SGHTA and CDR2 FQGTGA. The CDR3 totals 15 residues.

The sample holds a few counts of this clonotype. This may come from a read error, since a much larger clone is one base off. This chain uses TRBV6-1 with TRBJ2-7; maybe TRBD2 (5 bases). The V end was cut by 5 bases, the J end by 2 bases, with 16 bases between. Germline loops: CDR1 MNHNS, CDR2 SASEGT. This CDR3 region has 15 residues. The CDR3 region is CASSLGVRRPYEQYF. CDR3 coding DNA: TGTGCCAGCAGTTTGGGAGTTAGGAGGCCCTACGAGCAGTACTTC.

This clonotype was counted ten times or more. The chain uses TRBV20-1 and TRBJ1-2; TRBD1 is a possible D gene (6 bases). Germline CDR1 is DFQATT and CDR2 is SNEGSKA (reference sequence). The CDR3 sequence is 13 residues long. Trimming left V 6 bases short and J 8 bases short, with 19 bases between. The CDR3 region has the DNA TGCAGTGCCAACAGGGACGTGAAATACGGCTACACCTTC. Translated: CSANRDVKYGYTF.

This clonotype was seen at least ten times. The CDR3 protein is CATSDPRGDRNNEQFF. CDR3 coding DNA: TGTGCCACCAGTGATCCCCGGGGGGATCGGAACAATGAGCAGTTCTTC. The J gene is TRBJ2-1, the V gene TRBV24-1, with TRBD2 matching 7 bases. The CDR3 runs to 16 residues. Germline loops: CDR1 KGHDR, CDR2 SFDVKD. The V gene end was trimmed by 3 bases and the J gene end by 5 bases; junction bases not matched to a gene: 9.

With respect to this clonotype: A much larger clone sits a single nucleotide away, making a read error possible. This chain uses TRBV28 with TRBJ2-3, with 7 positions matching TRBD2. The V and J ends lost 5 bases and 4 bases, in that order; junction bases with no gene match: 21. CDR3 size: 19 residues. Germline CDR1 and CDR2: MDHEN and SYDVKM. CDR3 loop: CASSESTSGKADVADTQYF. For the CDR3, the DNA is TGTGCCAGCAGTGAATCCACAAGCGGGAAGGCTGATGTTGCAGATACGCAGTATTTT. The full variable domain, its missing parts supplied by reference TRBV28 and TRBJ2-3, is DVKVTQSSRYLVKRTGEKVFLECVQDMDHENMFWYRQDPGLGLRLIYFSYDVKMKEKGDIPEGYSVSREKKERFSLILESASTNQTSMYLCASSESTSGKADVADTQYFGPGTRLTVL.

This clonotype was seen repeatedly, ten times or more. This chain links TRBV11-2 with TRBJ2-1; TRBD2 matches at 9 bases. Germline assignment: CDR1 SGHAT and CDR2 FQNNGV. The junction had 12 bases not matched to a gene; V was cut back by 5 bases and J by 7 bases. The CDR3 has 16 residues. The CDR3 protein is CASSAWTSAGPNEQFF. CDR3 in DNA: TGTGCCAGCAGCGCCTGGACTAGCGCGGGTCCGAATGAGCAGTTCTTC. Complete variable domain (other parts from reference TRBV11-2 and TRBJ2-1): EAGVAQSPRYKIIEKRQSVAFWCNPISGHATLYWYQQILGQGPKLLIQFQNNGVVDDSQLPKDRFSAERLKGVDSTLKIQPAKLEDSAVYLCASSAWTSAGPNEQFFGPGTRLTVL.

The rearrangement uses TRBV6-4 and TRBJ2-7, with D possibly being TRBD2 (5 bases). The CDR3 sequence is 14 residues long. CDR1 and CDR2 from the germline V gene are MRHNA and SNTAGT. V shed 4 bases and J shed 1 base, with 11 bases lying between them. CDR3 in amino acids: CASSVSAESYEQYF. The CDR3, as DNA: TGTGCCAGCAGTGTCTCAGCGGAGTCCTACGAGCAGTACTTC.

In this sample, this clonotype turned up a few times. The V and J genes are TRBV20-1 and TRBJ1-5, with TRBD1 matching 9 bases. CDR1 is DFQATT, CDR2 SNEGSKA, per germline (reference sequence). Trimming cost V 2 bases and J 7 bases; bases outside gene matches: 9. The CDR3 extends over 15 amino acids. The CDR3 sequence: CSARSTGGARQPQHF. CDR3 nucleotides: TGCAGTGCTAGATCAACAGGGGGCGCGAGGCAGCCCCAGCATTTT.

This clonotype was counted at least ten times. The rearrangement joins TRBV2 to TRBJ2-7; D not resolved. CDR1 is SNHLY, CDR2 FYNNEI, per germline. Trimming pared 2 bases from V and 0 bases from J, leaving 5 bases between. The CDR3 runs 13 residues. CDR3 loop: CASSEQFSYEQYF. As DNA, the CDR3 is TGTGCCAGCAGTGAACAGTTCTCCTACGAGCAGTACTTC.

The sample holds many counts of this clonotype. This chain connects TRBV19 to TRBJ1-6, with 10 bases that match TRBD1. J was trimmed by 5 bases and V by 4 bases; bases with no gene match: 8. This CDR3 comprises 17 residues. Germline lookup yields CDR1 LNHDA and CDR2 SQIVND (reference sequence). CDR3 nucleotides: TGTGCCAGTAGTACACTCCGGACAGGGGGAAATAATTCACCCCTCCACTTT. Residues: CASSTLRTGGNNSPLHF.

The V call is TRBV5-1, the J call TRBJ1-6; D might be TRBD1 (6 bases). The CDR3 sequence is 14 residues long. Germline CDR1 and CDR2: SGHRS and YFSETQ. V lost 1 base, J lost 8 bases, and 10 bases lay in between. CDR3 amino acids: CASSLTAGDSPLHF. CDR3 bases: TGCGCCAGCAGCTTGACGGCAGGGGATTCACCCCTCCACTTT.

The chain employs TRBV28 and TRBJ1-2, with no clear D. The CDR3 runs to 12 residues. From germline, CDR1 is MDHEN and CDR2 SYDVKM. The V gene lost 8 bases and the J gene lost 2 bases, with 9 bases spanning the gap. The DNA for the CDR3 is TGTGCCAGCCGAGGAAAAAACTATGGCTACACCTTC. The encoded protein is CASRGKNYGYTF.

This clonotype showed up many times. The J gene is TRBJ2-1, the V gene TRBV28; tentative D call: TRBD2 (5 bases). V gave up 7 bases and J gave up 2 bases, with 33 bases separating them. This CDR3 is 21 amino acids long. Germline V gives CDR1 MDHEN, CDR2 SYDVKM. CDR3 protein: CASNPTLARKVKDLTYNEQFF. The CDR3 coding sequence is TGTGCCAGCAACCCGACTTTAGCGAGAAAAGTTAAAGATCTAACCTACAATGAGCAGTTCTTC.

In its sample, this clonotype was seen many times. CDR3 bases: TGTGCCAGCAGCTTACCCTTTAGGGGAACTGAAGCTTTCTTT. Residues: CASSLPFRGTEAFF. The chain carries TRBV11-2 and TRBJ1-1, with D perhaps TRBD1 (5 bases). Germline-derived CDR1 and CDR2 are SGHAT and FQNNGV. This CDR3 is built from 14 residues. Trimming cost V 2 bases and J 5 bases, with 12 bases left between them.

This clonotype appeared many times. CDR3 coding DNA: TGTGCCAGCAGTTTAATCTCATTACCCCCGGGACTAGCGGGGTCCTCTGGGGCCAACGTCCTGACTTTC. Translating gives CASSLISLPPGLAGSSGANVLTF. The chain employs TRBV12-3 or TRBV12-4 and TRBJ2-6; 13 bases map to TRBD2. V lost 2 bases and J lost 0; bases outside the gene matches: 16. The CDR3 length is 23 residues.

This clonotype was detected many times. The chain links TRBV5-8 to TRBJ1-1; the D gene is possibly TRBD1 (6 bases). Trimming shortened V by 4 bases and J by 5 bases, and 12 bases separated the two germline ends. CDR3 size: 13 residues. From germline, CDR1 is SGHTS and CDR2 YDEGEE. CDR3 protein: CASSVQGRTEAFF. CDR3 bases: TGTGCCAGCAGCGTCCAGGGGAGGACTGAAGCTTTCTTT.

This clonotype was counted at least ten times. The chain links TRBV3-1 to TRBJ2-2; D may be TRBD1 or TRBD2 (5 bases each). Trimming took off 4 bases at V and 1 base at J, with 13 bases between the two ends. Germline V gene data show CDR1 as LGHDT and CDR2 as YNNKEL (reference sequence). The CDR3 sequence is 16 residues long. The DNA for the CDR3 is TGTGCCAGCAGCCGTCCCGGGACGGGGAACACCGGGGAGCTGTTTTTT. This gives the protein CASSRPGTGNTGELFF.

This clonotype was counted ten times or more. The rearrangement joins TRBV7-9 to TRBJ2-7; maybe TRBD1 (6 bases). There are 11 residues in the CDR3. The germline gives CDR1 SEHNR, CDR2 FQNEAQ (reference sequence). V was trimmed by 5 bases and J by 9 bases, leaving 11 bases between them. In DNA, the CDR3 is TGTGCCAGCAGCGAACAGGGCGCGCAGTACTTC. Residues: CASSEQGAQYF. Using reference TRBV7-9 and TRBJ2-7 for the parts outside the CDR3, the full variable domain is DTGVSQNPRHKITKRGQNVTFRCDPISEHNRLYWYRQTLGQGPEFLTYFQNEAQLEKSRLLSDRFSAERPKGSFSTLEIQRTEQGDSAMYLCASSEQGAQYFGPGTRLTVT.

This clonotype was detected many times. The rearrangement links TRBV7-2 to TRBJ2-6; D uncertain. The CDR3 loop spans 16 amino acids. Trimming stripped 5 bases from V and 6 bases from J, with 17 bases between. Germline CDR1 and CDR2: SGHTA and FQGNSA. CDR3 protein: CASSALSTVLANVLTF. The CDR3 nucleotides are TGTGCCAGCAGCGCCTTATCGACTGTTCTGGCCAACGTCCTGACTTTC.

In this sample, this clonotype turned up once. The V and J genes are TRBV7-9 and TRBJ2-5; 7 bases are shared with TRBD2. Germline CDR1 reads SEHNR; CDR2 reads FQNEAQ (reference sequence). After removal of 3 bases from V and 7 bases from J, the junction contained 8 bases not matched to a gene. The CDR3 has 14 amino acids. The CDR3 sequence is CASSLLMASGTQYF. As DNA, the CDR3 is TGTGCCAGCAGCTTGCTTATGGCTAGCGGGACCCAGTACTTC.

This clonotype came up many times. The chain combines TRBV7-8 with TRBJ2-1; D may match TRBD1 or TRBD2 (5 bases each). CDR1 is SGHVS, CDR2 FQNEAQ, per germline. V was shortened by 0 bases and J by 0 bases, with 12 bases between the two germline ends. CDR3 length: 17 residues. The CDR3 loop is CASSLAAGGRSYNEQFF. The CDR3 nucleotides read TGTGCCAGCAGCTTAGCGGCTGGGGGACGCTCCTACAATGAGCAGTTCTTC.

V and J are TRBV6-2 or TRBV6-3 and TRBJ1-5; the match to TRBD1 covers 9 bases. Trimming at V came to 2 bases and at J to 4 bases, leaving 3 bases not matched to a gene. Germline loops: CDR1 MNHEY, CDR2 SVGEGT. The CDR3 sequence is 15 residues long. The CDR3 reads CASSYGTGLNQPQHF. The CDR3 DNA follows: TGTGCCAGCAGTTACGGGACAGGGCTAAATCAGCCCCAGCATTTT.

This clonotype appeared many times. V is TRBV29-1 and J is TRBJ2-7, with 11 bases that match TRBD2. The CDR3 spans 14 residues. Germline CDR1 and CDR2: SQVTM and ANQGSEA. Trimming at V came to 5 bases and at J to 6 bases, leaving 9 bases not matched to a gene. In DNA form, the CDR3 reads TGCAGCGTTCTCGTAGCGGGAGGGTCCCCCGAGCAGTACTTC. Protein: CSVLVAGGSPEQYF.